This passage covers 30 T cell receptor beta chains from one sample sequenced in a study of vaccination and CD4 T cells after COVID-19. Their target antigens are unknown. The treatment was: roughly 10-day PBMC culture with coronavirus spike peptide pools or control peptides (ViraFEST assay). With the Oncomine TCR Beta short-read assay, DNA from cultured CD4+ T cells was sequenced. TCRdb reprocessed the PCR reads with MiXCR, giving one entry per CDR3 protein. Of 15,000 to 20,000 distinct CDR3 sequences listed, about 56% are singletons. Source: CD4+ T cells from blood, cultured in vitro, taken before SARS-CoV-2 vaccination. These receptors were obtained from a human donor who had recovered from COVID-19.

This clonotype was counted between two and nine times. The chain employs TRBV20-1 and TRBJ1-5, with 7 nucleotides matching TRBD1. The CDR3 length is 14 residues. J lost 2 bases, V lost 3 bases, and 4 bases had no gene match. Germline values: CDR1 DFQATT, CDR2 SNEGSKA (reference sequence). The CDR3 here is CSASNRGGNQPQHF. CDR3 nucleotides: TGCAGTGCTAGCAACAGGGGAGGCAATCAGCCCCAGCATTTT.

CDR3 loop: CASSEDRADQPQHF. The CDR3 DNA is TGTGCCAGCAGTGAGGACAGGGCGGACCAGCCCCAGCATTTT. The chain is built from TRBV2 and TRBJ1-5; 8 nucleotides align to TRBD1. Germline V lookup: CDR1 SNHLY, CDR2 FYNNEI. V shed 3 bases, J shed 7 bases, and the junction held 5 bases outside the gene matches. CDR3 size: 14 residues.

This clonotype showed up just a few times. This chain connects TRBV6-1 to TRBJ1-1; 8 bases are shared with TRBD1. J lost 4 bases, V lost 5 bases, and 9 bases had no gene match. The CDR3 is 15 amino acids. Germline CDR1 reads MNHNS; CDR2 reads SASEGT. The CDR3 DNA reads as TGTGCCAGCAGTAAACACAGGGGGTCGGGCACTGAAGCTTTCTTT. Encoded protein: CASSKHRGSGTEAFF.

This sequence joins TRBV6-1 and TRBJ2-7; D unresolved. Germline CDR1 reads MNHNS; CDR2 reads SASEGT. This CDR3 spans 12 amino acids. The ends were cut back, 5 bases at V and 3 bases at J, with 8 bases in the middle. CDR3 loop: CASSLTSYEQYF. As DNA, the CDR3 is TGTGCCAGCAGTCTAACCAGCTACGAGCAGTACTTC.

The count of this clonotype is one. The chain combines TRBV11-2 with TRBJ2-1, with 10 bases that match TRBD2. Per the germline V gene, CDR1 is SGHAT and CDR2 is FQNNGV. V trimming: 0 bases; J trimming: 9 bases; junction bases outside the gene matches: 8. This CDR3 is 16 amino acids long. CDR3 nucleotide sequence: TGTGCCAGCAGCTTAGATTGGGCTAGCGGGAGCGTTGAGCAGTTCTTC. Its protein product is CASSLDWASGSVEQFF. The whole variable domain, filled in from reference TRBV11-2 and TRBJ2-1, reads EAGVAQSPRYKIIEKRQSVAFWCNPISGHATLYWYQQILGQGPKLLIQFQNNGVVDDSQLPKDRFSAERLKGVDSTLKIQPAKLEDSAVYLCASSLDWASGSVEQFFGPGTRLTVL.

This clonotype appeared a few times. This sequence joins TRBV6-1 and TRBJ2-7, with D unresolved. The CDR3 has 15 residues. V lost 2 bases to trimming and J lost 2 bases, with 13 bases between them. CDR1 MNHNS and CDR2 SASEGT come from the germline V gene. CDR3 in amino acids: CASSELGNPTYEQYF. The CDR3 bases are TGTGCCAGCAGTGAACTAGGTAATCCGACCTACGAGCAGTACTTC.

The chain links TRBV2 to TRBJ1-3; D gene unclear. Trimming shortened V by 6 bases and J by 3 bases, and 9 bases separated the two germline ends. CDR3 size: 13 residues. Germline CDR1 is SNHLY and CDR2 is FYNNEI. The CDR3 nucleotides read TGTGCCAGCAGGGCGGACGTTGGAAACACCATATATTTT. The encoded protein is CASRADVGNTIYF.

V gene TRBV5-1 combines with J gene TRBJ2-2, with 13 nucleotides matching TRBD2. This CDR3 comprises 16 residues. Germline CDR1 reads SGHRS; CDR2 reads YFSETQ. V gave up 5 bases and J gave up 7 bases; unmatched junction bases: 8. The CDR3 reads CASSPGTSGTGGELFF. CDR3 nucleotides: TGCGCCAGCAGTCCTGGGACTAGCGGGACAGGCGGGGAGCTGTTTTTT.

The chain is built from TRBV6-1 and TRBJ2-3, with D tentatively TRBD2 (6 bases). Looked up from germline, CDR1 is MNHNS and CDR2 is SASEGT. V shed 11 bases and J shed 1 base, with 13 bases lying between them. The CDR3 has 13 amino acids. The CDR3, as DNA: TGTGCCGGGGCTAGCGAGGGCACAGATACGCAGTATTTT. Translating gives CAGASEGTDTQYF.

The rearrangement joins TRBV15 to TRBJ1-5; D remains ambiguous. Germline V gene data show CDR1 as LNHNV and CDR2 as YYDKDF (reference sequence). The CDR3 length is 16 residues. Deletions cut 2 bases from V and 1 base from J, with 12 bases between. The CDR3 coding sequence is TGTGCCACCAGCAGACCCCTTCAAGAAAGCAATCAGCCCCAGCATTTT. Translated: CATSRPLQESNQPQHF.

This clonotype was found a few times. This chain links TRBV7-9 with TRBJ1-2; D is unclear. Looked up from germline, CDR1 is SEHNR and CDR2 is FQNEAQ (reference sequence). This CDR3 comprises 14 residues. V gave up 5 bases and J gave up 7 bases, with 17 bases separating them. CDR3 sequence (DNA): TGTGCCAGCAGCCAAAAGGGTCCGACAAGTGGCTACACCTTC. Its protein is CASSQKGPTSGYTF.

This clonotype has a handful of counts. The V call is TRBV20-1, the J call TRBJ2-7, with D tentatively TRBD1 or TRBD2 (5 bases each). In germline, CDR1 is DFQATT, CDR2 SNEGSKA (reference sequence). Trimming took 3 bases from V and 7 from J, leaving 22 bases between them. The length of the CDR3 is 15 residues. The CDR3: CSASPSRGLPGEQYF. In nucleotides, the CDR3 is TGCAGTGCTAGTCCCTCGAGGGGCCTCCCGGGAGAGCAGTACTTC.

This clonotype is medium-sized by share. The rearrangement uses TRBV6-1 and TRBJ2-2; D is possibly TRBD1 (5 bases). The germline CDR1 and CDR2 sequences are MNHNS and SASEGT. The germline V and J ends were trimmed by 9 bases and 2 bases, with 16 bases remaining between them. This CDR3 spans 15 amino acids. CDR3 DNA: TGTGCCAGTACACAGGACCCCCTAAACACCGGGGAGCTGTTTTTT. Translating gives CASTQDPLNTGELFF.

A note on this clonotype: The junction departs from germline at one end; a sequencing error may be responsible. The chain uses TRBV6-5 and TRBJ2-5; the D is unclear. The germline CDR1 and CDR2 sequences are MNHEY and SVGAGI. The CDR3 has 11 amino acids. CDR3: CASSYQETQYF. The CDR3 nucleotides read TGTGCCAGCAGCTACCAGGAGACCCAGTACTTC.

The chain links TRBV28 to TRBJ1-5; D not resolved. Germline V CDR1 and CDR2: MDHEN, SYDVKM. The CDR3 consists of 14 residues. The V end was cut by 3 bases, the J end by 7 bases, with 13 bases between. The CDR3 loop is CASSLVGSEQPQHF. In DNA, the CDR3 is TGTGCCAGCAGTTTGGTAGGGTCCGAACAGCCCCAGCATTTT.

This chain links TRBV18 with TRBJ1-1; D is perhaps TRBD1 (5 bases). The CDR3 covers 12 residues. V was shortened by 5 bases and J by 1 base, with 5 bases between the two germline ends. Looked up from germline, CDR1 is KGHSH and CDR2 is LQKENI. CDR3: CASSGTNTEAFF. Written as DNA, the CDR3 is TGTGCCAGCTCAGGGACGAACACTGAAGCTTTCTTT.

CDR3 loop: CASSLGSGDGFGQPQHF. CDR3 sequence (DNA): TGTGCCAGCAGCTTAGGAAGTGGGGACGGGTTCGGGCAGCCCCAGCATTTT. The chain couples TRBV11-2 to TRBJ1-5, with D maybe TRBD1 (5 bases). This CDR3 spans 17 amino acids. V gave up 1 base and J gave up 7 bases, with 20 bases separating them. Germline V gene lookup returns CDR1 SGHAT and CDR2 FQNNGV. The complete variable domain, with remaining parts taken from reference TRBV11-2 and TRBJ1-5, reads EAGVAQSPRYKIIEKRQSVAFWCNPISGHATLYWYQQILGQGPKLLIQFQNNGVVDDSQLPKDRFSAERLKGVDSTLKIQPAKLEDSAVYLCASSLGSGDGFGQPQHFGDGTRLSIL.

The chain combines TRBV29-1 with TRBJ1-5; 7 bases match TRBD1. The junction had 4 bases not matched to a gene; V was cut back by 6 bases and J by 5 bases. Germline loops: CDR1 SQVTM, CDR2 ANQGSEA. The CDR3 sequence is 12 residues long. The CDR3 DNA follows: TGCAGCGTGAAGGGGGCGGATCAGCCCCAGCATTTT. Its translation: CSVKGADQPQHF.

This clonotype was seen only a few times. This chain joins TRBV20-1 and TRBJ2-3; tentative D call: TRBD1 (5 bases). This CDR3 region has 13 residues. Trimming took off 6 bases at V and 2 bases at J, with 12 bases between the two ends. The V gene's germline CDR1 is DFQATT and CDR2 SNEGSKA (reference sequence). CDR3 sequence: CSAPTESTDTQYF. The DNA of the CDR3 is TGCAGTGCCCCGACAGAATCCACAGATACGCAGTATTTT.

This clonotype was seen a few times. The chain combines TRBV6-2 or TRBV6-3 with TRBJ2-7; TRBD1 matches 11 bases. Germline V lookup: CDR1 MNHEY, CDR2 SVGEGT. Unmatched junction bases numbered 6, after V lost 7 bases and J lost 1 base. The CDR3 has 15 amino acids. The CDR3 loop is CASTPGTGGSYEQYF. CDR3 DNA: TGTGCCAGCACCCCGGGGACAGGGGGTTCCTACGAGCAGTACTTC.

The chain recombines TRBV20-1 with TRBJ2-7; 14 nucleotides align to TRBD2. V trimming: 3 bases; J trimming: 5 bases; junction bases outside the gene matches: 9. The germline gives CDR1 DFQATT, CDR2 SNEGSKA (reference sequence). The CDR3 sequence is 16 residues long. CDR3 in amino acids: CSARRLAGGPSHEQYF. CDR3 in DNA: TGCAGTGCTAGGAGACTAGCGGGAGGGCCATCCCACGAGCAGTACTTC.

The chain uses TRBV12-3 or TRBV12-4 and TRBJ2-2; D ambiguous. The CDR3 runs to 12 residues. V shed 7 bases and J shed 7 bases, with 10 bases lying between them. In DNA, the CDR3 is TGTGCCAGCAATTTTAGAGGCGGGGAGCTGTTTTTT. It translates to CASNFRGGELFF.

In this sample, this clonotype turned up a few times. The chain employs TRBV20-1 and TRBJ2-3; 12 bases agree with TRBD2. Germline V gene sequence: CDR1 DFQATT, CDR2 SNEGSKA (reference sequence). J lost 2 bases, V lost 3 bases, and 6 bases had no gene match. The CDR3 is 16 amino acids. CDR3 loop: CSASDRTSGATDTQYF. The CDR3 bases are TGCAGTGCTAGTGATCGGACTAGCGGGGCCACAGATACGCAGTATTTT.

The chain employs TRBV20-1 and TRBJ2-1; a possible D gene is TRBD2 (5 bases). This CDR3 has 14 amino acids. Germline CDR1 reads DFQATT; CDR2 reads SNEGSKA (reference sequence). In DNA form, the CDR3 reads TGCAGCGTAATACCTAGCCTCTCGGCATCTGAGCAGTTCTTC. Protein product: CSVIPSLSASEQFF.

The CDR3 coding sequence is TGTGCCAGCAGCTTTGACCGGGACCCTAATTCACCCCTCCACTTT. It codes for CASSFDRDPNSPLHF. The chain recombines TRBV7-3 with TRBJ1-6; a possible D gene is TRBD1 (5 bases). CDR1 and CDR2 (germline): SGHTA, FQGTGA. The CDR3 covers 15 residues. With 3 bases removed from V and 6 bases from J, the gap between germline ends came to 12 bases.

The V call is TRBV20-1, the J call TRBJ1-2, with D hard to call. This CDR3 has 13 amino acids. Germline V lookup: CDR1 DFQATT, CDR2 SNEGSKA (reference sequence). The V and J ends lost 0 bases and 4 bases respectively, with 9 bases between them. The DNA of the CDR3 is TGCAGTGCTAGAGAGCAGGTTAGCTATGGCTACACCTTC. Translated: CSAREQVSYGYTF.

The chain links TRBV7-2 to TRBJ2-4; the D gene is possibly TRBD1 (6 bases). Germline CDR1 and CDR2: SGHTA and FQGNSA. The length of the CDR3 is 19 residues. V lost 5 bases and J 0 bases, leaving 23 bases between the germline ends. CDR3 sequence reads: CASSPGAQGNRLAKNIQYF. The CDR3 DNA sequence: TGTGCCAGCAGCCCAGGGGCACAGGGTAATCGACTAGCCAAAAACATTCAGTACTTC.

V usage is TRBV6-1 and J usage is TRBJ2-3; D is perhaps TRBD1 (6 bases). The CDR3 runs 14 residues. Germline lookup yields CDR1 MNHNS and CDR2 SASEGT. V shed 6 bases and J shed 3 bases, with 13 bases lying between them. The CDR3 DNA sequence: TGTGCCAGCAGGACCGCCGACAGGACAGATACGCAGTATTTT. It codes for CASRTADRTDTQYF.

This clonotype was seen only a few times. The chain links TRBV6-1 to TRBJ1-1; unclear D gene. The V and J ends lost 7 bases and 5 bases respectively, with 8 bases between them. There are 11 residues in the CDR3. Germline V gene sequence: CDR1 MNHNS, CDR2 SASEGT. CDR3 nucleotides: TGTGCCAGCACCCACCTTACTGAAGCTTTCTTT. Translation: CASTHLTEAFF.

This chain connects TRBV28 to TRBJ1-2; 8 nucleotides align to TRBD1. This CDR3 is 13 amino acids long. Germline CDR1 is MDHEN and CDR2 is SYDVKM. V dropped 9 bases and J dropped 8; count of bases not matched to a gene: 11. DNA for the CDR3: TGTGCCAGTTTAACTAGGACAGGGCGAGGCTACACCTTC. Encoded protein: CASLTRTGRGYTF.